This TCR beta chain was observed in a study of blood T cells in healthy people across ages. Samples had at least 7 million PBMCs isolated from them. This clonotype occurred a few times. Its antigen is not identified. Study-level results: Whereas aged donors had fewer naive CD4+ cells, long-lived donors had more of them and higher diversity.

Using a J-beta primer mix together with a sample-barcoded 5' primer, a second PCR was run for roughly 6 to 12 cycles. Every cDNA was tagged by a template-switch adaptor with 12 random nucleotides. MiXCR, applied by TCRdb to the 5' RACE reads, yields one record per CDR3 protein. The top ten clones hold about 16% of a sample with fewer than 800,000 distinct CDR3 sequences, approximately 31% of them seen once. Germline loops: CDR1 MNHEY, CDR2 SVGAGI. Unmatched junction bases numbered 8, after V lost 0 bases and J lost 0 bases. CDR3 length: 20 residues. The rearrangement links TRBV6-5 to TRBJ2-3; TRBD2 matches at 14 bases. This clonotype originated in an elderly woman in good health. Sequencing was performed on blood. In DNA, the CDR3 is TGTGCCAGCAGTTACTCCCTCAGGACTAGCGGGGGGCCTAGCACAGATACGCAGTATTTT. Amino acid sequence: CASSYSLRTSGGPSTDTQYF.